The 9 T cell receptor beta chains in this list originate from one sample, sequenced in a study of T cells in Graves' hyperthyroidism and ophthalmopathy. Template material for amplifying TCR beta CDR3 regions consisted of RNA transcripts. An initial round of RT-PCR targeting the TCR CDR3 relied on the HTBI primer set. TCRdb analysed the multiplex PCR reads with MiXCR anew, one entry per CDR3 protein. The sample consists of 340,000 or so distinct CDR3 sequences, 16% of them appearing once. Sequenced sample: blood. Receptor source: a man aged 30 to 39 with Graves' hyperthyroidism.

This clonotype was recorded at least ten times. The chain uses TRBV28 and TRBJ2-7; TRBD2 agrees at 10 bases. The CDR3 consists of 15 residues. V lost 2 bases and J lost 7; bases outside the gene matches: 8. CDR1 is MDHEN, CDR2 SYDVKM, per germline. CDR3 region: CASSLNLAGAEEQYF. The CDR3 nucleotides are TGTGCCAGCAGTTTAAACCTAGCGGGGGCGGAAGAGCAGTACTTC.

This clonotype has at least ten counts. The CDR3 nucleotides are TGTGCCAGCAGCCAATCGAGCCAACGGTCTTATGGCTACACCTTC. It is translated as CASSQSSQRSYGYTF. V and J are TRBV3-1 and TRBJ1-2; no clear D gene. The CDR3 spans 15 residues. Trimming took off 2 bases at V and 5 bases at J, with 15 bases between the two ends. Germline-derived CDR1 and CDR2 are LGHDT and YNNKEL (reference sequence). Filled out from reference TRBV3-1 and TRBJ1-2, the complete variable domain reads DTAVSQTPKYLVTQMGNDKSIKCEQNLGHDTMYWYKQDSKKFLKIMFSYNNKELIINETVPNRFSPKSPDKAHLNLHINSLELGDSAVYFCASSQSSQRSYGYTFGSGTRLTVV.

In its sample, this clonotype was seen many times. J is TRBJ2-7 and V is TRBV20-1; possibly TRBD1 for D (5 bases). The V end lost 6 bases, the J end lost 6 bases, and 12 bases lay between the germline ends. The CDR3 spans 11 residues. Per the germline V gene, CDR1 is DFQATT and CDR2 is SNEGSKA (reference sequence). DNA of the CDR3: TGCAGTGCCAGATCAGGGTTCGAGCAGTACTTC. This sequence encodes CSARSGFEQYF.

This clonotype was detected many times. CDR3 loop: CAWSVRAGKSYEQYF. Written as DNA, the CDR3 is TGTGCCTGGAGTGTAAGAGCAGGTAAAAGCTACGAGCAGTACTTC. The chain couples TRBV30 to TRBJ2-7; no reliable D call. V dropped 0 bases and J dropped 3 bases, with 15 bases sitting between them. Germline assignment: CDR1 GTSNPN and CDR2 SVGIG (reference sequence). The CDR3 is made up of 15 amino acids.

J is TRBJ2-3 and V is TRBV6-1; 7 bases match TRBD1. V shed 4 bases and J 2 bases; nucleotides not matched to a gene: 9. Germline V gene sequence: CDR1 MNHNS, CDR2 SASEGT. There are 16 residues in the CDR3. The CDR3 nucleotides are TGTGCCAGCAGTGCCGTGCCGGGACAGATCACAGATACGCAGTATTTT. This gives the protein CASSAVPGQITDTQYF.

The sample holds a few counts of this clonotype. The chain links TRBV30 to TRBJ2-7, with 7 bases identical to TRBD2. The V gene end was trimmed by 4 bases and the J gene end by 7 bases; junction bases not matched to a gene: 7. In germline, CDR1 is GTSNPN, CDR2 SVGIG (reference sequence). The CDR3 is 12 residues long. CDR3 DNA: TGTGCCTGGACCGAGGTGGGGGGGGAGCAGTACTTC. It codes for CAWTEVGGEQYF.

V usage is TRBV28 and J usage is TRBJ1-2, with TRBD1 identical over 7 bases. The V and J ends lost 6 bases and 0 bases, in that order; junction bases with no gene match: 7. There are 15 residues in the CDR3. Germline CDR1 MDHEN, CDR2 SYDVKM. CDR3 sequence (DNA): TGTGCCAGCAGCCCCCCGGGACAGCCTAACTATGGCTACACCTTC. Amino acids: CASSPPGQPNYGYTF.

This clonotype was observed a handful of times. Its ends do not fully match the called genes, so a read error is possible. V gene TRBV6-6 combines with J gene TRBJ2-5, with 7 bases fitting TRBD1. Germline V gene sequence: CDR1 MNHNY, CDR2 SVGAGI (reference sequence). This CDR3 spans 13 amino acids. CDR3 protein: CASSYESGTDSHF. CDR3 in DNA: TGTGCCAGCAGTTACGAGTCCGGGACAGATTCTCACTTC.

This clonotype was detected a few times. The chain combines TRBV20-1 with TRBJ2-7; tentatively, D is TRBD1 (5 bases). This CDR3 is 15 amino acids long. Germline CDR1 is DFQATT and CDR2 is SNEGSKA (reference sequence). V gave up 0 bases and J gave up 1 base, with 13 bases separating them. CDR3 protein: CSARDLRQSSYEQYF. The CDR3 DNA is TGCAGTGCTAGAGATCTGAGACAGTCTTCCTACGAGCAGTACTTC.